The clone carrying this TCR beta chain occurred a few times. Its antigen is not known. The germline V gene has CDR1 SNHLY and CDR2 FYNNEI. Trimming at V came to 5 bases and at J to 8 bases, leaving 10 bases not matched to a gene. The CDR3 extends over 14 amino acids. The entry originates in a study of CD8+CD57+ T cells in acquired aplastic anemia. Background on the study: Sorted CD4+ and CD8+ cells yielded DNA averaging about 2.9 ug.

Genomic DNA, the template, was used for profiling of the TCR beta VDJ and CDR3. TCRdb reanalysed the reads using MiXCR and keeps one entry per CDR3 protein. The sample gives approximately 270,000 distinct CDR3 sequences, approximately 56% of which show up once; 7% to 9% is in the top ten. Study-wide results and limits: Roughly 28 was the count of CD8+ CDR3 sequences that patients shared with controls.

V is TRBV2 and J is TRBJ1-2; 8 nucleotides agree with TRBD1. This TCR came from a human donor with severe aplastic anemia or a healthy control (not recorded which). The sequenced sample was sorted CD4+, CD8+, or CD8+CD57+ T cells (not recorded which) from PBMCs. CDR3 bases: TGTGCCAGCAGTTTGGACAGGGTGGTGAAGGGCTACACCTTC. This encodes CASSLDRVVKGYTF.